The 5 T cell receptor beta chains in this list originate from one sample, sequenced in a study of patients and donors after allogeneic stem cell transplantation. TCRdb called the RT-PCR reads again in MiXCR, with one record for every CDR3 protein. The table lists approximately 150,000 distinct CDR3 sequences, nearly 25% of them singletons. The material sequenced was blood, either unsorted or a sorted T cell fraction (not recorded which). The receptors stem from a human donor who was either an allogeneic HSCT recipient or a stem cell or donor lymphocyte infusion donor (not recorded which). It is not recorded whose cells these are; they may come from a transplant donor.

V and J are TRBV4-1 and TRBJ1-2; possibly TRBD1 for D (5 bases). The germline CDR1 and CDR2 sequences are MGHRA and YSYEKL. The V gene lost 5 bases and the J gene lost 7 bases, with 17 bases spanning the gap. This CDR3 has 14 amino acids. CDR3 region: CASSYPWQGGGYTF. The CDR3 DNA reads TGCGCCAGCAGCTACCCATGGCAGGGAGGTGGCTACACCTTC.

Only a few counts were recorded for this clonotype. The CDR3 sequence: CATSRDTAGGYEQYF. The CDR3 nucleotides read TGTGCCACCAGCAGAGATACGGCAGGAGGCTACGAGCAGTACTTC. The chain couples TRBV15 to TRBJ2-7, with D perhaps TRBD2 (5 bases). The CDR3 is 15 residues long. Germline lookup yields CDR1 LNHNV and CDR2 YYDKDF (reference sequence). V lost 0 bases and J 3 bases, leaving 12 bases between the germline ends.

The chain combines TRBV20-1 with TRBJ2-3; 8 bases match TRBD1. V was clipped by 3 bases and J by 2 bases; unmatched bases: 4. Germline CDR1 DFQATT, CDR2 SNEGSKA (reference sequence). CDR3 size: 14 residues. The CDR3 loop reads CSARGQDNTDTQYF. CDR3 coding DNA: TGCAGTGCTAGGGGACAGGACAACACAGATACGCAGTATTTT.

This clonotype was seen a few times. This chain uses TRBV20-1 with TRBJ1-4; D perhaps matches TRBD1 (5 bases). From germline, CDR1 is DFQATT and CDR2 SNEGSKA (reference sequence). Trimming shortened V by 0 bases and J by 0 bases, and 14 bases separated the two germline ends. The CDR3 runs 17 residues. The CDR3 here is CSARDRQRFATNEKLFF. The CDR3 DNA is TGCAGTGCTAGAGATCGACAGCGCTTTGCAACTAATGAAAAACTGTTTTTT.

This clonotype was observed a few times. The chain has TRBV20-1 and TRBJ2-1; D is unclear. The CDR3 consists of 13 residues. Germline assignment: CDR1 DFQATT and CDR2 SNEGSKA (reference sequence). V gave up 6 bases and J gave up 5 bases, with 14 bases separating them. The chain's CDR3 is CSARPGANNEQFF. DNA for the CDR3: TGCAGTGCCCGCCCGGGTGCGAACAATGAGCAGTTCTTC.